Here is one T cell receptor (beta chain) with its context. TCRdb reprocessed the 5' RACE reads, keeping one entry per CDR3 protein, no DNA. This sample's table reports 110,000 to 150,000 distinct CDR3 sequences. These data are taken from a study of monozygotic twins with inflammatory bowel disease. The germline gives CDR1 SQVTM, CDR2 ANQGSEA. This CDR3 region has 14 residues. Blood, under 3 ml, was drawn per donor. Whole blood, unsorted for T cells, was the source of total RNA. The sequenced sample was blood. This receptor was obtained from a human donor with ulcerative colitis or Crohn's disease, or a healthy co-twin of an affected twin (not recorded which). J is TRBJ2-3 and V is TRBV29-1; TCRdb lists TRBD1, though no DNA is available to test this call. The CDR3 protein is CSVPYTGGRGTQYF.